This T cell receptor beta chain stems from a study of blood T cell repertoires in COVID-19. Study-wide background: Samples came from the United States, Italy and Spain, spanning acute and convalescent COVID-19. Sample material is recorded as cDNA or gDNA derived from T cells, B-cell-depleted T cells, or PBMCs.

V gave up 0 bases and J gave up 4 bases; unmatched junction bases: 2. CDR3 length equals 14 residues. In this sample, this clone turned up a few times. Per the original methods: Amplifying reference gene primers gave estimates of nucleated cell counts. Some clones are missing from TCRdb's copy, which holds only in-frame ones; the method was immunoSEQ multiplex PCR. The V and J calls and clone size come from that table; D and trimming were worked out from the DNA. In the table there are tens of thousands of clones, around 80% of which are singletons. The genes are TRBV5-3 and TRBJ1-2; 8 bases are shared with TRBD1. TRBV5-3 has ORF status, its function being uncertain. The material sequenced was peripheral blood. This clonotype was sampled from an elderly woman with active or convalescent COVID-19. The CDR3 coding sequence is TGTGCCAGAAGCTTGGCCGGGACAGGCTATGGCTACACCTTC. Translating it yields CARSLAGTGYGYTF.